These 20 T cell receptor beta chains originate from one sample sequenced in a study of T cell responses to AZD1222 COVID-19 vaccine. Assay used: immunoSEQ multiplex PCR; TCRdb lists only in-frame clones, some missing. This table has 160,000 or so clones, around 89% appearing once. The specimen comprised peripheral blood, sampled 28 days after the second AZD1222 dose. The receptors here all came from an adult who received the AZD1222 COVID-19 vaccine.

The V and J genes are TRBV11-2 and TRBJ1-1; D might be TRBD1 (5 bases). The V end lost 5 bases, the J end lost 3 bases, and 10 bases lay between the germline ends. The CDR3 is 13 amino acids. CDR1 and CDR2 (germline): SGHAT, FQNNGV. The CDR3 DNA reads TGTGCCAGCAGCCTCCAGGGCGACACTGAAGCTTTCTTT. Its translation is CASSLQGDTEAFF.

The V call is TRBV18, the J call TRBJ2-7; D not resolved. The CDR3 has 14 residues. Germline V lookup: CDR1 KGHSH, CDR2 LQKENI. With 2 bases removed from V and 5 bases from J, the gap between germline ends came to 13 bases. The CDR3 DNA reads TGTGCCAGCTCACCAGCCGTCGGCCCCAACGAGCAGTACTTC. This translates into CASSPAVGPNEQYF.

CDR3 DNA sequence: TGTGCCAGTAGTTCTACAGGGTTTCAGGGCGAGCAGTACTTC. Its protein product is CASSSTGFQGEQYF. This chain links TRBV19 with TRBJ2-7, with TRBD1 as a possible D gene (6 bases). The CDR3 runs 14 residues. Trimming left V 5 bases short and J 6 bases short, with 17 bases between. Per germline, CDR1 LNHDA and CDR2 SQIVND (reference sequence).

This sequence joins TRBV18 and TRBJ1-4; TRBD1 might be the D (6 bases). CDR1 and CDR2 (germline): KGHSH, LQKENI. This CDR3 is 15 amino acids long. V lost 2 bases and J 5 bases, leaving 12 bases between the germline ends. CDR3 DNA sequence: TGTGCCAGCTCACCATCGGTACAGGGCAATGAAAAACTGTTTTTT. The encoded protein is CASSPSVQGNEKLFF. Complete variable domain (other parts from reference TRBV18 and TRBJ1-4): NAGVMQNPRHLVRRRGQEARLRCSPMKGHSHVYWYRQLPEEGLKFMVYLQKENIIDESGMPKERFSAEFPKEGPSILRIQQVVRGDSAAYFCASSPSVQGNEKLFFGSGTQLSVL.

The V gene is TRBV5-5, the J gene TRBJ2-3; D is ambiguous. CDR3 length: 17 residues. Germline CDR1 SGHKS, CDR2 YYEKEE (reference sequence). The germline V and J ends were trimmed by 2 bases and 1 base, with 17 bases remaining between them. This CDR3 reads CASSFIVVDLGTDTQYF. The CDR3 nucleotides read TGTGCCAGCAGCTTTATCGTAGTGGACCTCGGCACAGATACGCAGTATTTT.

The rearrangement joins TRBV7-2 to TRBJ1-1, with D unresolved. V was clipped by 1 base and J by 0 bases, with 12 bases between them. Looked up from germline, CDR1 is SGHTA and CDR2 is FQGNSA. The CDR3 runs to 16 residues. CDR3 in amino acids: CASSLVASTMNTEAFF. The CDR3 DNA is TGTGCCAGCAGCTTAGTCGCCAGCACCATGAACACTGAAGCTTTCTTT.

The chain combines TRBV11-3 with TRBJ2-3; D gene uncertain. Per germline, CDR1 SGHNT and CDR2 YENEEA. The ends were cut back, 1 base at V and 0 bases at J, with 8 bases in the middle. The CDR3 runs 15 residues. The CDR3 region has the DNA TGTGCCAGCAGCTTAGTGGCCGGTAGCACAGATACGCAGTATTTT. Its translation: CASSLVAGSTDTQYF.

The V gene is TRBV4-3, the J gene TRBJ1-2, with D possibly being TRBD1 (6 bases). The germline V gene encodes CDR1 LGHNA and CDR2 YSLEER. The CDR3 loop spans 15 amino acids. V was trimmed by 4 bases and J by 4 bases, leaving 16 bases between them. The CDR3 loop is CASSRDSGGLYGYTF. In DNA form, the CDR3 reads TGCGCCAGCAGCCGAGACAGTGGGGGCCTCTATGGCTACACCTTC.

The CDR3 reads CASSTQGRGSEAFF. CDR3 bases: TGTGCCAGTAGTACCCAAGGGAGGGGATCTGAAGCTTTCTTT. The chain couples TRBV19 to TRBJ1-1, with a weak D call TRBD1 (5 bases). V lost 4 bases, J lost 6 bases, and 15 bases lay in between. Per the germline V gene, CDR1 is LNHDA and CDR2 is SQIVND (reference sequence). The CDR3 is made up of 14 amino acids.

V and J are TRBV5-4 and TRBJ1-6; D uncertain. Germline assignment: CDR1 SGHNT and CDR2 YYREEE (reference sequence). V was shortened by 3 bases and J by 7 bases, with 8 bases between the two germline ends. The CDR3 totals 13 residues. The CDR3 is CASSWTENSPLHF. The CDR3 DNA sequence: TGTGCCAGCAGCTGGACCGAGAATTCACCCCTCCACTTT.

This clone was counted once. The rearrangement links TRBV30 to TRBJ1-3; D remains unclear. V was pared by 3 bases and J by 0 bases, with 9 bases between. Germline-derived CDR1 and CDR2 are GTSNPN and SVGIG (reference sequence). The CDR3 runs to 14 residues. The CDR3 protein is CAWRRDRSGNTIYF. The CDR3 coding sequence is TGTGCCTGGAGACGGGATCGCTCTGGAAACACCATATATTTT.

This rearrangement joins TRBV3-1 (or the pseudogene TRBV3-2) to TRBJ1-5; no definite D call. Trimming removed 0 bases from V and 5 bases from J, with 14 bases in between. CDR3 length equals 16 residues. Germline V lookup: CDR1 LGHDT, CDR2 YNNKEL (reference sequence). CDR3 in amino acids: CASSQDRPGLDQPQHF. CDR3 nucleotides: TGTGCCAGCAGCCAAGATAGGCCGGGCCTCGATCAGCCCCAGCATTTT.

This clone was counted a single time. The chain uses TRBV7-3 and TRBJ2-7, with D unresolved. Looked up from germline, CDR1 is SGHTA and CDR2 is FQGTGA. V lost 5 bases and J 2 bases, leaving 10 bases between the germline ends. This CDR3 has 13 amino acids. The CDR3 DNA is TGTGCCAGCAGCGCTGGTGCGACCTACGAGCAGTACTTC. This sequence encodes CASSAGATYEQYF.

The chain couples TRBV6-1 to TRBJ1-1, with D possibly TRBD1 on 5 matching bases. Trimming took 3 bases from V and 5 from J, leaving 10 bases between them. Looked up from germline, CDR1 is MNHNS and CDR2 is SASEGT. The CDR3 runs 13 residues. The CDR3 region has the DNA TGTGCCAGCAGTGAGCGGGGGGGGACTGAAGCTTTCTTT. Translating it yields CASSERGGTEAFF.

CDR3 amino acids: CASSARQGALGTEAFF. CDR3 nucleotide sequence: TGTGCCAGCAGCGCGAGACAGGGGGCGCTCGGCACTGAAGCTTTCTTT. This chain links TRBV9 with TRBJ1-1, with 10 bases fitting TRBD1. V was pared by 3 bases and J by 4 bases, with 9 bases of the junction left unmatched. The CDR3 runs 16 residues. CDR1 is SGDLS, CDR2 YYNGEE, per germline.

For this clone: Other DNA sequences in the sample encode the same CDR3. The CDR3 loop is CASSLEGYGYTF. For the CDR3, the DNA is TGTGCCAGCAGCTTAGAAGGGTATGGCTACACCTTC. V usage is TRBV7-9 and J usage is TRBJ1-2; no firm D call. V dropped 1 base and J dropped 5 bases, with 5 bases sitting between them. CDR1 is SEHNR and CDR2 is FQNEAQ in the germline V gene (reference sequence). The CDR3 is 12 residues long.

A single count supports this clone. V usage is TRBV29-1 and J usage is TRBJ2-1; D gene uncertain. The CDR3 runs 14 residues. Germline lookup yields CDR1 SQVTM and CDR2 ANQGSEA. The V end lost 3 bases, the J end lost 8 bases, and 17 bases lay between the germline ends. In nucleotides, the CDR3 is TGCAGCGTTGACGTCACGGCAAGCGAGGATGAGCAGTTCTTC. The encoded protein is CSVDVTASEDEQFF.

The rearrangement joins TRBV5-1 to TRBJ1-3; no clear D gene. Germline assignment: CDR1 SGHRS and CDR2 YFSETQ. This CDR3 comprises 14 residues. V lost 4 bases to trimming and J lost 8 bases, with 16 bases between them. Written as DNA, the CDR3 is TGCGCCAGCAGCCTCGGAGCCCCTGTGGACACCATATATTTT. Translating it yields CASSLGAPVDTIYF.

The DNA of the CDR3 is TGTGCCAGCCGGCAAGACGAAGGTCGCGAGCAGTACTTC. Translating it yields CASRQDEGREQYF. The chain carries TRBV25-1 and TRBJ2-7; D not resolved. The CDR3 loop spans 13 amino acids. V was cut by 8 bases and J by 6 bases, with 17 bases left in between. Germline values: CDR1 MGHDK, CDR2 SYGVNS.

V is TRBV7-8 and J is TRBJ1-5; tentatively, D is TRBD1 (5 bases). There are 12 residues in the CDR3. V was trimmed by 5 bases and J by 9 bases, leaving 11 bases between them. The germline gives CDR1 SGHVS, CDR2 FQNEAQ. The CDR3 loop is CASSMDQGPQHF. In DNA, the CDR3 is TGTGCCAGCAGCATGGACCAGGGGCCCCAGCATTTT.